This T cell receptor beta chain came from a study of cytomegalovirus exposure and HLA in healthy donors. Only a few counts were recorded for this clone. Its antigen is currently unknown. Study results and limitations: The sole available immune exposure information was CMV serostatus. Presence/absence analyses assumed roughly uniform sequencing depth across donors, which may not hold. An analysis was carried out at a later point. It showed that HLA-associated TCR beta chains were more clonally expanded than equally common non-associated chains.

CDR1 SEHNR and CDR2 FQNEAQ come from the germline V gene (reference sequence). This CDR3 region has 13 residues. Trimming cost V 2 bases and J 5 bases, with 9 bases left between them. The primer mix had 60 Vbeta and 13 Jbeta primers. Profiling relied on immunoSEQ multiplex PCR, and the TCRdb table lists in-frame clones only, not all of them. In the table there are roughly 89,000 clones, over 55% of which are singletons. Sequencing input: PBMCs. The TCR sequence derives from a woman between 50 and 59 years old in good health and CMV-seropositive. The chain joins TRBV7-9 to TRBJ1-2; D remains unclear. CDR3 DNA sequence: TGTGCCAGCAGCTTAACACTCGGGTATGGCTACACCTTC. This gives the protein CASSLTLGYGYTF.